This T cell receptor beta chain was sequenced for a study of cytomegalovirus exposure and HLA in healthy donors. Donors were ostensibly healthy at sampling, although undocumented immune exposures were probable. PCR employed 60 Vbeta and 13 Jbeta primers. Produced via immunoSEQ multiplex PCR; TCRdb's table is partial and in-frame only. The sample has around 180,000 clones, approximately 88% seen once. Trimming stripped 1 base from V and 0 bases from J, with 9 bases between. The CDR3 is 15 residues long. Looked up from germline, CDR1 is SGHAT and CDR2 is FQDESV (reference sequence). Study-wide findings and caveats: Later work found that TCR association rates differed between HLA loci; DRB1 had the most and HLA-C the fewest. Reported results showed that the classifier diagnosed cytomegalovirus status with high specificity and sensitivity. Across donors, presence/absence analyses took sequencing depth to be roughly uniform.

On this clone: Its specificity is unknown.

The sequence was collected from a boy aged 2 to 10 in good health and CMV-seronegative. The chain employs TRBV11-1 and TRBJ1-1; D gene ambiguous. The sample was PBMCs. Written as DNA, the CDR3 is TGTGCCAGCAGCTTAGAGGTGAGGATGAACACTGAAGCTTTCTTT. It encodes CASSLEVRMNTEAFF.